Presented here are 21 T cell receptor beta chains from one specimen sequenced in a study of T cell changes during pregnancy in multiple sclerosis. Generated by immunoSEQ multiplex PCR, the TCRdb table keeps only in-frame clones and is missing some. The sample shows about 46,000 clones, around 93% of them seen only once. This material consisted of CD8+ T cells from peripheral blood mononuclear cells, taken in the second trimester of pregnancy. These receptors all stem from a female donor with multiple sclerosis, enrolled in a pregnancy study.

The chain joins TRBV5-4 to TRBJ1-1; tentative D call: TRBD1 (5 bases). V was shortened by 4 bases and J by 5 bases, with 6 bases between the two germline ends. Per the germline V gene, CDR1 is SGHNT and CDR2 is YYREEE (reference sequence). This CDR3 is 11 amino acids long. DNA of the CDR3: TGTGCCAGCAGCCGGGGGACTGAAGCTTTCTTT. Its translation: CASSRGTEAFF.

The chain is built from TRBV7-3 and TRBJ2-3; tentatively, D is TRBD1 (6 bases). V was clipped by 2 bases and J by 4 bases, with 10 bases between them. The CDR3 contains 14 residues. Germline V lookup: CDR1 SGHTA, CDR2 FQGTGA. CDR3 DNA: TGTGCCAGCAGCTTAGAGAGGACAGCAGATACGCAGTATTTT. It specifies CASSLERTADTQYF. Using reference TRBV7-3 and TRBJ2-3 for the parts outside the CDR3, the full variable domain is GAGVSQTPSNKVTEKGKYVELRCDPISGHTALYWYRQSLGQGPEFLIYFQGTGAADDSGLPNDRFFAVRPEGSVSTLKIQRTERGDSAVYLCASSLERTADTQYFGPGTRLTVL.

The chain combines TRBV11-2 with TRBJ2-5, with D possibly TRBD1 on 5 matching bases. The CDR3 consists of 12 residues. Trimming removed 0 bases at V and 7 bases at J, with 6 bases between. CDR1 is SGHAT, CDR2 FQNNGV, per germline. The CDR3 is CASSLDQGTQYF. The CDR3, as DNA: TGTGCCAGCAGCTTAGATCAGGGGACCCAGTACTTC. The full variable domain, rest sourced from reference TRBV11-2 and TRBJ2-5, is EAGVAQSPRYKIIEKRQSVAFWCNPISGHATLYWYQQILGQGPKLLIQFQNNGVVDDSQLPKDRFSAERLKGVDSTLKIQPAKLEDSAVYLCASSLDQGTQYFGPGTRLLVL.

This clone has just one count. This chain joins TRBV7-2 and TRBJ2-1; 13 bases map to TRBD2. The CDR3 is 16 amino acids. Germline V gene lookup returns CDR1 SGHTA and CDR2 FQGNSA. J was trimmed by 2 bases and V by 5 bases; bases with no gene match: 3. The CDR3 bases are TGTGCCAGCAGCACTAGCGGGGGGGAACCCTACAATGAGCAGTTCTTC. Its translation: CASSTSGGEPYNEQFF.

The J gene is TRBJ2-2, the V gene TRBV19, with a possible D match to TRBD1 (5 bases). The germline V gene encodes CDR1 LNHDA and CDR2 SQIVND (reference sequence). V was trimmed by 6 bases and J by 0 bases, leaving 11 bases between them. The CDR3 spans 15 residues. CDR3 amino acids: CASSPDTANTGELFF. The CDR3 region has the DNA TGTGCCAGTAGCCCGGACACCGCGAACACCGGGGAGCTGTTTTTT.

The chain recombines TRBV7-3 with TRBJ1-1; D remains unclear. The CDR3 totals 14 residues. V lost 2 bases and J lost 5, with 12 bases in between. Looked up from germline, CDR1 is SGHTA and CDR2 is FQGTGA. The CDR3 DNA sequence: TGTGCCAGCAGCTTACGGCCGGGAGGGACTGAAGCTTTCTTT. Amino acid sequence: CASSLRPGGTEAFF.

This sequence joins TRBV19 and TRBJ2-1; D call uncertain. There are 12 residues in the CDR3. With 1 base removed from V and 7 bases from J, the gap between germline ends came to 5 bases. The germline V gene has CDR1 LNHDA and CDR2 SQIVND (reference sequence). CDR3 sequence reads: CASSIGANEQFF. The CDR3, as DNA: TGTGCCAGTAGTATAGGGGCTAATGAGCAGTTCTTC.

The chain links TRBV19 to TRBJ2-5; no reliable D call. This CDR3 has 13 amino acids. CDR1 and CDR2 from the germline V gene are LNHDA and SQIVND (reference sequence). V lost 6 bases and J 5 bases, leaving 13 bases between the germline ends. The CDR3 nucleotides read TGTGCCAGTAGCCTAATTGGTTGGGAGACCCAGTACTTC. This sequence encodes CASSLIGWETQYF.

V gene TRBV4-1 combines with J gene TRBJ2-7, with a tentative D call TRBD2 (6 bases). The CDR3 has 14 amino acids. CDR1 is MGHRA, CDR2 YSYEKL, per germline. Trimming pared 0 bases from V and 3 bases from J, leaving 9 bases between. This CDR3 is CASSQEEGDYEQYF. The CDR3 DNA sequence: TGCGCCAGCAGCCAAGAGGAGGGAGACTACGAGCAGTACTTC.

This chain uses TRBV6-5 with TRBJ2-3, with 10 bases that match TRBD2. This CDR3 contains 16 residues. Germline assignment: CDR1 MNHEY and CDR2 SVGAGI. After removal of 1 base from V and 5 bases from J, the junction contained 6 bases not matched to a gene. The CDR3 nucleotides are TGTGCCAGCAGTTACTTCCTAGCGGGGGTTGGAGATACGCAGTATTTT. Amino acids: CASSYFLAGVGDTQYF.

The chain recombines TRBV18 with TRBJ2-3; TRBD2 agrees at 11 bases. The ends lost 0 bases at V and 5 bases at J; junction bases unmatched: 7. The CDR3 has 17 amino acids. CDR1 is KGHSH, CDR2 LQKENI, per germline. In nucleotides, the CDR3 is TGTGCCAGCTCACCACCGGATAGCGGGGGGGCAAAAGATACGCAGTATTTT. Its protein product is CASSPPDSGGAKDTQYF. Full variable domain (missing parts from reference TRBV18 and TRBJ2-3): NAGVMQNPRHLVRRRGQEARLRCSPMKGHSHVYWYRQLPEEGLKFMVYLQKENIIDESGMPKERFSAEFPKEGPSILRIQQVVRGDSAAYFCASSPPDSGGAKDTQYFGPGTRLTVL.

This clone was found a few times. V is TRBV12-2 and J is TRBJ1-1; TRBD1 is taken as the D call from the table, unchecked against the DNA. TRBV12-2 is shown as a pseudogene. The CDR3 extends over 16 amino acids. The CDR3 nucleotides are TGTGCAAGTCGCTTAGAGAACCGTAAACAGAACACTGAAGCTTTCTTT. It codes for CASRLENRKQNTEAFF.

The chain recombines TRBV10-3 with TRBJ2-7; D perhaps matches TRBD1 (6 bases). CDR1 and CDR2 from the germline V gene are ENHRY and SYGVKD. This CDR3 is built from 14 residues. Between the trimmed V and J ends, which lost 3 bases and 12 bases, there was a span of 21 bases. The CDR3 DNA reads as TGTGCCATCAGTGATCGAGGTCAGGGGCTGAAACTGTACTTC. It codes for CAISDRGQGLKLYF.

The chain's CDR3 is CASSNTYEQYF. For the CDR3, the DNA is TGTGCCAGCAGTAACACCTACGAGCAGTACTTC. This rearrangement joins TRBV6-1 to TRBJ2-7; no definite D call. Trimming took 5 bases from V and 2 from J, leaving 4 bases between them. Germline loops: CDR1 MNHNS, CDR2 SASEGT. The CDR3 length is 11 residues.

The rearrangement uses TRBV4-1 and TRBJ2-3; 8 nucleotides agree with TRBD2. This CDR3 comprises 18 residues. Germline V gene lookup returns CDR1 MGHRA and CDR2 YSYEKL. Unmatched junction bases numbered 13, after V lost 0 bases and J lost 5 bases. CDR3 bases: TGCGCCAGCAGCCAAGAGGGGATGGGCGGGGGGCAGGGAGATACGCAGTATTTT. Protein product: CASSQEGMGGGQGDTQYF.

This rearrangement joins TRBV7-2 to TRBJ2-3; D not resolved. Per the germline V gene, CDR1 is SGHTA and CDR2 is FQGNSA. The CDR3 totals 15 residues. V lost 1 base, J lost 1 base, and 9 bases lay in between. CDR3 sequence (DNA): TGTGCCAGCAGCTTAGGGAACCGGGGCACAGATACGCAGTATTTT. Translated: CASSLGNRGTDTQYF. The full variable domain, in which reference TRBV7-2 and TRBJ2-3 provide the parts outside the CDR3, is GAGVSQSPSNKVTEKGKDVELRCDPISGHTALYWYRQSLGQGLEFLIYFQGNSAPDKSGLPSDRFSAERTGGSVSTLTIQRTQQEDSAVYLCASSLGNRGTDTQYFGPGTRLTVL.

This sequence joins TRBV7-9 and TRBJ2-1; the match to TRBD2 covers 13 bases. CDR1 is SEHNR, CDR2 FQNEAQ, per germline (reference sequence). The CDR3 contains 17 residues. The trim removed 4 bases at V and 4 bases at J, leaving 7 bases unmatched. The CDR3 here is CASSSLSGLAGYNEQFF. DNA for the CDR3: TGTGCCAGCAGCTCTCTCTCGGGACTAGCGGGGTACAATGAGCAGTTCTTC. The full variable domain, in which reference TRBV7-9 and TRBJ2-1 provide the parts outside the CDR3, is DTGVSQNPRHKITKRGQNVTFRCDPISEHNRLYWYRQTLGQGPEFLTYFQNEAQLEKSRLLSDRFSAERPKGSFSTLEIQRTEQGDSAMYLCASSSLSGLAGYNEQFFGPGTRLTVL.

The J gene is TRBJ2-7, the V gene TRBV5-6; D is uncertain. CDR1 is SGHDT, CDR2 YYEEEE, per germline. Trimming took off 2 bases at V and 0 bases at J, with 6 bases between the two ends. The CDR3 has 13 residues. CDR3 protein: CASSLQDSYEQYF. The CDR3 DNA follows: TGTGCCAGCAGCTTACAAGACTCCTACGAGCAGTACTTC.

The chain couples TRBV7-3 to TRBJ2-3; 7 bases fit TRBD2. V lost 1 base, J lost 1 base, and 8 bases stayed unmatched. The CDR3 length is 17 residues. From germline, CDR1 is SGHTA and CDR2 FQGTGA. DNA of the CDR3: TGTGCCAGCAGCTTAATGGGGGGGGATACTGGCACAGATACGCAGTATTTT. As protein: CASSLMGGDTGTDTQYF.

The V and J genes are TRBV19 and TRBJ2-5; weak D call: TRBD2 (8 bases). The V gene lost 11 bases and the J gene lost 0 bases, with 31 bases spanning the gap. This CDR3 region has 19 residues. Germline loops: CDR1 LNHDA, CDR2 SQIVND (reference sequence). CDR3 DNA sequence: TGTGCCTCCAACCCGGGAGGGGGCTCTCCCTCAGACTACCAAGAGACCCAGTACTTC. Translation: CASNPGGGSPSDYQETQYF.

The chain combines TRBV7-2 with TRBJ1-1, with 9 bases aligning to TRBD1. The J segment lost 6 bases and the V segment lost 3 bases, leaving 5 bases of the junction unmatched. The germline gives CDR1 SGHTA, CDR2 FQGNSA. The CDR3 spans 14 residues. The CDR3 coding sequence is TGTGCCAGCAGCTTCCGGACAGGGGCCCCTGAAGCTTTCTTT. Its protein product is CASSFRTGAPEAFF. Together with reference TRBV7-2 and TRBJ1-1, the CDR3 gives the full variable domain: GAGVSQSPSNKVTEKGKDVELRCDPISGHTALYWYRQSLGQGLEFLIYFQGNSAPDKSGLPSDRFSAERTGGSVSTLTIQRTQQEDSAVYLCASSFRTGAPEAFFGQGTRLTVV.